This entry is about one T cell receptor (beta chain). Its antigen is currently unknown. The authors produced TCR alpha and TCR beta cDNA libraries with sample barcodes and UMIs by 5'RACE using constant-segment primers. One entry per CDR3 protein results from TCRdb running MiXCR on the 5' RACE reads. The data contain just over 400,000 distinct CDR3 sequences, 20% to 30% of them singletons. CDR1 is LGHNA, CDR2 YSLEER, per germline. The CDR3 is 15 amino acids. V gave up 1 base and J gave up 2 bases, with 11 bases separating them. The sample originates from a study of T-cell memory formation after mild COVID-19. Study-level points and caveats: Within pre-infection memory, some responding clones were found, suggesting cross-reactive memory joined. Clones contracting day 15 to 85 were balanced CD4/CD8; later expanders leaned CD4+.

The origin of this receptor is an adult woman who had mild COVID-19 (a few samples of this study predate the infection). Cell type and time point are not known. Specimen: PBMCs or a T cell subset sorted from them (not recorded which). The genes are TRBV4-3 and TRBJ1-1; no definite D call. Here the CDR3 reads CASSQAEADNTEAFF. CDR3 DNA sequence: TGCGCCAGCAGCCAAGCGGAGGCTGACAACACTGAAGCTTTCTTT.